This record concerns one T cell receptor beta chain sequence. Generated by immunoSEQ multiplex PCR, the TCRdb table keeps only in-frame clones and is missing some. The sample has approximately 59,000 clones, about 93% seen once; the top ten hold less than 1.5%. This sample was taken from a study of T cell changes during pregnancy in multiple sclerosis. Germline V gives CDR1 DFQATT, CDR2 SNEGSKA (reference sequence). Trimming pared 7 bases from V and 1 base from J, leaving 8 bases between. This CDR3 is built from 11 residues. This TCR derives from a female donor in good health, enrolled as a control in a pregnancy study. Material: peripheral blood, obtained in the third trimester of pregnancy. J is TRBJ2-7 and V is TRBV20-1; D remains unclear. CDR3 DNA sequence: TGCAGTGTTCGGAGTTCCTACGAGCAGTACTTC. Translation: CSVRSSYEQYF.